Detailed here is one TCR beta chain. The data were produced by immunoSEQ multiplex PCR, yet TCRdb's version contains in-frame clones alone and is incomplete. This table has approximately 10,000 clones, about 74% appearing once. The data were taken from a study of T cells after somatic rescue of genetic block. The germline CDR1 and CDR2 sequences are SGDLS and YYNGEE. The V end lost 0 bases, the J end lost 0 bases, and 9 bases lay between the germline ends. The CDR3 is 16 amino acids. The source material was peripheral blood mononuclear cells (PBMCs). V is TRBV9 and J is TRBJ2-2; a possible D gene is TRBD2 (5 bases). This receptor was taken from a boy between 5 and 17 years old. The CDR3 loop reads CASSVEERANTGELFF. CDR3 DNA sequence: TGTGCCAGCAGCGTAGAGGAGAGGGCGAACACCGGGGAGCTGTTTTTT.